This T cell receptor beta chain was identified during a study of T cell repertoires in cytomegalovirus infection. Study-wide context: A matching HLA type, together with CMV infection, was signaled by public TCR beta signatures.

Losses at the gene ends were 5 bases for V and 4 bases for J; bases not matched to a gene: 10. The germline gives CDR1 LNHDA, CDR2 SQIVND (reference sequence). This CDR3 is 16 amino acids long. MiXCR, applied by TCRdb to the reads, yields one record per CDR3 protein. The table lists a few hundred thousand distinct CDR3 sequences, roughly an eighth of them singletons. Overall study findings and caveats: HLA-C-restricted, CMV-specific TCR beta clonotypes were dominant ex vivo.

As for this clonotype: Its antigen is not known.

The rearrangement joins TRBV19 to TRBJ2-3, with 9 positions matching TRBD1. This TCR was sampled from a human donor in good health (CMV status not recorded). Some clones in this sample may be carry-over from other donors' samples. Material for sequencing was PBMCs. This chain's CDR3 is CASSHLGTGLSDTQYF. The DNA of the CDR3 is TGTGCCAGTAGTCATCTCGGGACAGGGTTGTCAGATACGCAGTATTTT.